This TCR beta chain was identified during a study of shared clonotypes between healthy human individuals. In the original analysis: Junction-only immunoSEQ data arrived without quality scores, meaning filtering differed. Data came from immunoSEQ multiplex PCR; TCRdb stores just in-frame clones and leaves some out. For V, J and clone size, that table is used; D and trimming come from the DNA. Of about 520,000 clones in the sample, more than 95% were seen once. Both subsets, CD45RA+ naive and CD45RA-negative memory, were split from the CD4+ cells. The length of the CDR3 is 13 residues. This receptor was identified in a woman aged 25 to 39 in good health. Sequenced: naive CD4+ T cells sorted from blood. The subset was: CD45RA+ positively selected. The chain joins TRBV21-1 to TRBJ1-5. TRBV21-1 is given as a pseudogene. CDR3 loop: CASSKGGGEPQHF. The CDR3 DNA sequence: TGTGCCAGCAGCAAAGGGGGGGGAGAGCCCCAGCATTTT.